This T cell receptor (beta chain) was identified during a study of CD8+CD57+ T cells in acquired aplastic anemia. Study overall: Sorted CD4+ and CD8+ cell DNA averaged about 3.5 ug.

Study-wide results and limits: Researchers reported that CD8+ Simpson's diversity was not significantly different in patients versus controls. The study identified twenty-nine CD8+ CDR3 sequences shared by patients and controls.

Turning to this clonotype: What it binds is unknown.

Profiling that covered TCR beta VDJ and CDR3 relied on genomic DNA as its template. TCRdb re-called the reads through MiXCR, storing one row per CDR3 protein. The sample holds 160,000 or so distinct CDR3 sequences; 71% are singletons and the top ten take roughly half. Per germline, CDR1 PRHDT and CDR2 FYEKMQ (reference sequence). The V end lost 3 bases, the J end lost 1 base, and 21 bases lay between the germline ends. The CDR3 contains 19 residues. Only patients with CD8+CD57+ cell expansion on flow cytometry were chosen for sequencing. The genes are TRBV13 and TRBJ2-2; D may match TRBD1 or TRBD2 (5 bases each). The sequence derives from a human donor with aplastic anemia. Sample: sorted CD4+, CD8+, or CD8+CD57+ T cells (not recorded which) from PBMCs. CDR3 region: CASSFLSGFGAVNTGELFF. The CDR3 DNA is TGTGCCAGCAGCTTCCTCTCGGGGTTTGGGGCCGTGAACACCGGGGAGCTGTTTTTT. Using reference TRBV13 and TRBJ2-2 for the parts outside the CDR3, the full variable domain is AAGVIQSPRHLIKEKRETATLKCYPIPRHDTVYWYQQGPGQDPQFLISFYEKMQSDKGSIPDRFSAQQFSDYHSELNMSSLELGDSALYFCASSFLSGFGAVNTGELFFGEGSRLTVL.